This passage covers 21 T cell receptor beta chains from one sample sequenced in a study of T-cell memory formation after mild COVID-19. TCRdb redid the calling of the 5' RACE reads with MiXCR, one entry per CDR3 protein. This sample has approximately 270,000 distinct CDR3 sequences; around 16% occur once, and the top ten carry roughly 23%. Sequencing was performed on PBMCs or a T cell subset sorted from them (not recorded which). The source of these receptors is a man in his late teens or twenties who had mild COVID-19 (a few samples of this study predate the infection). Cell type and time point are not known.

This clonotype occurred a few times. The V and J genes are TRBV9 and TRBJ1-6; weak D call: TRBD1 (6 bases). CDR1 SGDLS and CDR2 YYNGEE come from the germline V gene. There are 14 residues in the CDR3. V was pared by 0 bases and J by 9 bases, with 10 bases between. DNA of the CDR3: TGTGCCAGCAGCGTAGCTAGGGGGGTTTCACCCCTCCACTTT. Translating gives CASSVARGVSPLHF. The whole variable domain, filled in from reference TRBV9 and TRBJ1-6, reads DSGVTQTPKHLITATGQRVTLRCSPRSGDLSVYWYQQSLDQGLQFLIQYYNGEERAKGNILERFSAQQFPDLHSELNLSSLELGDSALYFCASSVARGVSPLHFGNGTRLTVT.

This chain joins TRBV7-8 and TRBJ1-6; 12 bases are a match to TRBD1. The V gene's germline CDR1 is SGHVS and CDR2 FQNEAQ. With 5 bases clipped from V and 0 bases from J, the junction kept 8 bases outside the gene matches. The CDR3 is 19 amino acids. Here the CDR3 reads CASSLGTGGQSSYNSPLHF. Written as DNA, the CDR3 is TGTGCCAGCAGCCTGGGGACAGGGGGCCAGAGCTCCTATAATTCACCCCTCCACTTT.

Here the CDR3 reads CASSGQLWGNTIYF. The CDR3 DNA reads as TGTGCCAGCAGTGGACAGCTATGGGGAAACACCATATATTTT. The J gene is TRBJ1-3, the V gene TRBV9, with D maybe TRBD1 (6 bases). This CDR3 comprises 14 residues. The germline V and J ends were trimmed by 5 bases and 4 bases, with 13 bases remaining between them. The germline CDR1 and CDR2 sequences are SGDLS and YYNGEE.

This clonotype was counted between two and nine times. This chain connects TRBV4-1 to TRBJ2-3; weak D call: TRBD2 (7 bases). Trimming stripped 0 bases from V and 2 bases from J, with 21 bases between. Germline CDR1 reads MGHRA; CDR2 reads YSYEKL. The CDR3 consists of 19 residues. Here the CDR3 DNA reads TGCGCCAGCAGCCAAGACGTTGGGGGTATGGGGGGGCCCACAGATACGCAGTATTTT. Translating it yields CASSQDVGGMGGPTDTQYF.

This clonotype came up a few times. The chain couples TRBV7-3 to TRBJ1-2; TRBD1 is a possible D gene (5 bases). The V gene lost 2 bases and the J gene lost 4 bases, with 8 bases spanning the gap. The length of the CDR3 is 13 residues. Germline CDR1 SGHTA, CDR2 FQGTGA. CDR3 DNA: TGTGCCAGCAGCTTATTTGGGGGCTATGGCTACACCTTC. Amino acids: CASSLFGGYGYTF.

V is TRBV7-2 and J is TRBJ1-1; 8 bases are shared with TRBD1. Germline values: CDR1 SGHTA, CDR2 FQGNSA. J lost 11 bases, V lost 5 bases, and 10 bases had no gene match. This CDR3 has 13 amino acids. The DNA of the CDR3 is TGTGCCAGCAGCCCCCGACAGGGGAGGTCGGCTTTCTTT. Translating gives CASSPRQGRSAFF.

This clonotype was counted a few times. The J gene is TRBJ2-2, the V gene TRBV11-3, with 10 bases identical to TRBD1. Per the germline V gene, CDR1 is SGHNT and CDR2 is YENEEA. The J segment lost 5 bases and the V segment lost 5 bases, leaving 8 bases of the junction unmatched. This CDR3 is built from 16 residues. The CDR3, as DNA: TGTGCCAGCAGCAACCGGGACAGGGGTTGGACCGGGGAGCTGTTTTTT. It specifies CASSNRDRGWTGELFF. The full variable domain, with the rest looked up from reference TRBV11-3 and TRBJ2-2, is EAGVVQSPRYKIIEKKQPVAFWCNPISGHNTLYWYLQNLGQGPELLIRYENEEAVDDSQLPKDRFSAERLKGVDSTLKIQPAELGDSAVYLCASSNRDRGWTGELFFGEGSRLTVL.

The chain employs TRBV7-9 and TRBJ1-4, with 7 bases that match TRBD1. Germline-derived CDR1 and CDR2 are SEHNR and FQNEAQ (reference sequence). V shed 6 bases, J shed 7 bases, and the junction held 8 bases outside the gene matches. This CDR3 is built from 14 residues. The CDR3 DNA reads as TGTGCCAGCAGACCTACGACAGGGTTTGAAAAACTGTTTTTT. Translated: CASRPTTGFEKLFF.

This clonotype was seen a few times. This chain links TRBV6-5 with TRBJ1-2, with D unresolved. The CDR3 is 14 residues long. CDR1 is MNHEY and CDR2 is SVGAGI in the germline V gene. V lost 2 bases, J lost 7 bases, and 14 bases lay in between. This CDR3 reads CASSYRNLWSGYTF. For the CDR3, the DNA is TGTGCCAGCAGTTACAGGAACTTGTGGAGTGGCTACACCTTC.

The CDR3 DNA is TGTGCCAGCAGCGACTACAGGGGGAGAAATTCACCCCTCCACTTT. Protein sequence: CASSDYRGRNSPLHF. The gene calls are TRBV7-9 and TRBJ1-6, with TRBD1 matching over 8 bases. Unmatched junction bases numbered 7, after V lost 5 bases and J lost 7 bases. Germline CDR1 and CDR2: SEHNR and FQNEAQ (reference sequence). This CDR3 is built from 15 residues.

This clonotype was observed a few times. The chain has TRBV27 and TRBJ2-7, with 8 bases identical to TRBD1. V lost 4 bases, J lost 3 bases, and 5 bases stayed unmatched. The germline V gene encodes CDR1 MNHEY and CDR2 SMNVEV (reference sequence). This CDR3 is built from 14 residues. CDR3 sequence reads: CASSYAGGGYEQYF. In DNA form, the CDR3 reads TGTGCCAGCAGTTACGCAGGGGGCGGCTACGAGCAGTACTTC.

This clonotype has only a few counts. The chain employs TRBV5-6 and TRBJ2-7; tentative D call: TRBD2 (7 bases). The CDR3 covers 12 residues. The V gene lost 5 bases and the J gene lost 5 bases, with 11 bases spanning the gap. Per germline, CDR1 SGHDT and CDR2 YYEEEE. The CDR3 coding sequence is TGTGCCAGCAGTGGGGGGGCCCACGAGCAGTACTTC. Amino acids: CASSGGAHEQYF.

V is TRBV7-9 and J is TRBJ1-2, with 8 nucleotides matching TRBD1. Germline assignment: CDR1 SEHNR and CDR2 FQNEAQ (reference sequence). Unmatched junction bases numbered 10, after V lost 5 bases and J lost 8 bases. The CDR3 contains 14 residues. The CDR3: CASSGGQGSDGYTF. The DNA for the CDR3 is TGTGCCAGCAGCGGCGGACAGGGTTCGGACGGCTACACCTTC.

The V call is TRBV7-6, the J call TRBJ2-5, with D perhaps matching TRBD1 (6 bases). This CDR3 contains 15 residues. CDR1 is SGHVS and CDR2 is FNYEAQ in the germline V gene. Trimming cost V 5 bases and J 1 base, with 14 bases left between them. In nucleotides, the CDR3 is TGTGCCAGCAGCCCCTTCCCCAGGGGCCAAGAGACCCAGTACTTC. It translates to CASSPFPRGQETQYF.

A few counts support this clonotype. The chain joins TRBV18 to TRBJ1-1; weak D call: TRBD1 (6 bases). The V end was cut by 3 bases, the J end by 6 bases, with 17 bases between. The germline V gene has CDR1 KGHSH and CDR2 LQKENI. The CDR3 is 15 amino acids. Here the CDR3 reads CASSPNPGGAPEAFF. The CDR3 DNA is TGTGCCAGCTCACCGAACCCTGGGGGGGCACCTGAAGCTTTCTTT. The full variable domain, completed using reference TRBV18 and TRBJ1-1, is NAGVMQNPRHLVRRRGQEARLRCSPMKGHSHVYWYRQLPEEGLKFMVYLQKENIIDESGMPKERFSAEFPKEGPSILRIQQVVRGDSAAYFCASSPNPGGAPEAFFGQGTRLTVV.

This clonotype was observed a few times. This chain links TRBV28 with TRBJ1-5; 7 bases match TRBD1. The V segment lost 8 bases and the J segment 5 bases; nucleotides outside the gene matches: 6. The germline gives CDR1 MDHEN, CDR2 SYDVKM. The CDR3 spans 13 residues. The CDR3 loop is CASLGTDYQPQHF. CDR3 DNA: TGTGCCAGCCTCGGGACAGATTATCAGCCCCAGCATTTT. Variable domain in full (rest from reference TRBV28 and TRBJ1-5): DVKVTQSSRYLVKRTGEKVFLECVQDMDHENMFWYRQDPGLGLRLIYFSYDVKMKEKGDIPEGYSVSREKKERFSLILESASTNQTSMYLCASLGTDYQPQHFGDGTRLSIL.

The table lists this clonotype with many counts. The V gene is TRBV28, the J gene TRBJ1-2, with D hard to call. This CDR3 has 12 residues. Germline V gene data show CDR1 as MDHEN and CDR2 as SYDVKM. The V end lost 8 bases, the J end lost 5 bases, and 12 bases lay between the germline ends. The CDR3 reads CASSISFYGYTF. CDR3 coding DNA: TGTGCCAGCTCGATCAGCTTTTATGGCTACACCTTC.

This clonotype was seen a few times. The chain combines TRBV20-1 with TRBJ2-4; D is perhaps TRBD1 (6 bases). This CDR3 spans 17 amino acids. V gave up 4 bases and J gave up 0 bases, with 19 bases separating them. The V gene's germline CDR1 is DFQATT and CDR2 SNEGSKA (reference sequence). CDR3 in DNA: TGCAGTGCTACTTATACAGGGATCGGGGAAGCCAAAAACATTCAGTACTTC. This gives the protein CSATYTGIGEAKNIQYF.

This clonotype has a handful of counts. The CDR3 DNA sequence: TGTGCCACCAGTGATTTCGGGACTGTTGAGCAGTTCTTC. It translates to CATSDFGTVEQFF. The chain combines TRBV24-1 with TRBJ2-1, with a possible D match to TRBD2 (6 bases). The length of the CDR3 is 13 residues. CDR1 is KGHDR, CDR2 SFDVKD, per germline. Trimming shortened V by 1 base and J by 9 bases, and 9 bases separated the two germline ends.

There are a few counts of this clonotype. The V gene is TRBV6-5, the J gene TRBJ1-4; D is undetermined. Germline values: CDR1 MNHEY, CDR2 SVGAGI. The length of the CDR3 is 13 residues. V shed 5 bases and J shed 7 bases, with 11 bases lying between them. CDR3 in amino acids: CASSLQRGEKLFF. The CDR3 DNA is TGTGCCAGCAGTCTCCAGCGGGGTGAAAAACTGTTTTTT.

The chain joins TRBV5-1 to TRBJ2-1; D gene unclear. The germline V gene encodes CDR1 SGHRS and CDR2 YFSETQ. The length of the CDR3 is 13 residues. V was trimmed by 0 bases and J by 7 bases, leaving 8 bases between them. The CDR3 nucleotides are TGCGCCAGCAGCTTGGAACAAAAGAATGAGCAGTTCTTC. Protein product: CASSLEQKNEQFF.